This T cell receptor beta chain appears in the sequencing data of a study of CD8 T cells in Susac syndrome. High-throughput TCR beta sequencing covered peripheral CD8+ and CD4+ T cells. Healthy donors constituted the control group, matched for age and sex. In contrast to the negatively isolated CD8+ and CD4+ T cells, TEMRA cells were FACS-enriched. After extraction with the RNeasy kit, roughly 0.45 to 1 ug of the RNA was reverse transcribed using random hexamers. By means of immunoSEQ multiplex PCR, TCR beta CDR3 spanning 54 Vbeta and 13 Jbeta underwent amplification. Using its own MiXCR run on the immunoSEQ multiplex PCR reads, TCRdb lists one record per CDR3 protein. The table lists 45,000 to 55,000 distinct CDR3 sequences, 80% to 95% of them singletons. V was shortened by 4 bases and J by 0 bases, with 8 bases between the two germline ends. There are 13 residues in the CDR3. Germline values: CDR1 SQVTM, CDR2 ANQGSEA.

The genes are TRBV29-1 and TRBJ2-3; D is uncertain. Input material: CD8+ T cells from PBMCs. The clonotype originates from a human donor in good health. The CDR3 loop reads CSVAEGSTDTQYF. The CDR3, as DNA: TGCAGCGTTGCGGAAGGTAGCACAGATACGCAGTATTTT.